This T cell receptor (beta chain) was retrieved from a study of blood T cell repertoires in COVID-19. Across the study: Both acute and convalescent COVID-19 samples were obtained from the United States, Italy and Spain. PBMCs, B-cell-depleted T cells, or T cells provided the cDNA or gDNA that made up the material.

In the authors' methods: Reference gene primers were amplified, and this amplification served to estimate nucleated cell counts. TCRdb's table, derived via immunoSEQ multiplex PCR, lists solely in-frame clones and lacks some. That table is the source of V, J and clone size, and D and trimming were worked out from the DNA. The sample yields 200,000 to 250,000 clones, more than 80% seen once. Looked up from germline, CDR1 is SGHRS and CDR2 is YFSETQ. This CDR3 is 15 amino acids long. The trim removed 5 bases at V and 6 bases at J, leaving 10 bases unmatched. The clonotype originates from a man aged 30 to 39 who had recovered from COVID-19. The source material was peripheral blood. The rearrangement joins TRBV5-1 to TRBJ2-2; TRBD1 aligns across 7 bases. As DNA, the CDR3 is TGCGCCAGCAGTATAGGACAGGCCACCGCCGGGGAGCTGTTTTTT. It encodes CASSIGQATAGELFF.